What follows are 5 T cell receptor beta chains derived from one specimen sequenced in a study of T cell repertoires in cytomegalovirus infection. Antigen specificity for these receptors is unknown. TCRdb reanalysed the reads using MiXCR and keeps one entry per CDR3 protein. Altogether some 310,000 distinct CDR3 sequences are present, 20% to 25% being singletons, with the ten largest covering about an eighth. Specimen: cultured PBMCs, collected from culture after CMV antigen stimulation. These receptors were obtained from a human donor in good health (CMV status not recorded). Some clones in this sample may be carry-over from other donors' samples.

The V and J genes are TRBV10-3 and TRBJ1-4; D is ambiguous. V shed 11 bases and J shed 0 bases, with 10 bases lying between them. The CDR3 has 13 residues. Germline CDR1 and CDR2: ENHRY and SYGVKD. The CDR3 loop is CASRDATNEKLFF. CDR3 coding DNA: TGTGCCTCCCGGGATGCAACTAATGAAAAACTGTTTTTT.

This clonotype was detected ten times or more. This rearrangement joins TRBV6-1 to TRBJ2-7; 10 bases are shared with TRBD1. CDR3 length equals 14 residues. V was pared by 7 bases and J by 3 bases, with 6 bases of the junction left unmatched. CDR1 MNHNS and CDR2 SASEGT come from the germline V gene. As DNA, the CDR3 is TGTGCCAGCAACCGGGACAGGGGACGCTACGAGCAGTACGTC. Encoded protein: CASNRDRGRYEQYV.

The rearrangement uses TRBV28 and TRBJ2-1; no firm D call. The V gene's germline CDR1 is MDHEN and CDR2 SYDVKM. The CDR3 has 16 residues. Between the trimmed V and J ends, which lost 6 bases and 1 base, there was a span of 16 bases. In DNA, the CDR3 is TGTGCCAGCAGCCCCTTGGCCCCGGGTTCCTACAATGAGCAGTTCTTC. Translating gives CASSPLAPGSYNEQFF.

Here the CDR3 reads CASSIGQGFAETQYF. DNA of the CDR3: TGTGCCAGTAGTATAGGACAGGGGTTCGCAGAGACCCAGTACTTC. The chain combines TRBV19 with TRBJ2-5; 8 bases are a match to TRBD1. The germline V gene has CDR1 LNHDA and CDR2 SQIVND (reference sequence). This CDR3 has 15 amino acids. J was trimmed by 4 bases and V by 1 base; bases with no gene match: 5.

V is TRBV20-1 and J is TRBJ1-6; 10 bases are shared with TRBD1. The CDR3 extends over 15 amino acids. The germline CDR1 and CDR2 sequences are DFQATT and SNEGSKA (reference sequence). The J segment lost 7 bases and the V segment lost 3 bases, leaving 6 bases of the junction unmatched. The chain's CDR3 is CSARGTGDLNSPLHF. CDR3 sequence (DNA): TGCAGTGCTAGGGGGACAGGGGACTTGAATTCACCCCTCCACTTT.